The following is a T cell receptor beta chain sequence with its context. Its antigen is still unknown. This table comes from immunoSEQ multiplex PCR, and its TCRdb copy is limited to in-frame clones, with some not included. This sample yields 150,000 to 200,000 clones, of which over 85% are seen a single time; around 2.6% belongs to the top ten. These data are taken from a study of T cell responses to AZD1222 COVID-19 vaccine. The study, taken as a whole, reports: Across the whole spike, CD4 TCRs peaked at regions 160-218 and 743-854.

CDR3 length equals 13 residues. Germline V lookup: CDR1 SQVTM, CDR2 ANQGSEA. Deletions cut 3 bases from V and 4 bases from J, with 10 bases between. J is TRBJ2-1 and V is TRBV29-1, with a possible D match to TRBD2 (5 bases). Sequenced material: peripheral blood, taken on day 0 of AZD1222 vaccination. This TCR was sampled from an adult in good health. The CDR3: CSVDPAVYNEQFF. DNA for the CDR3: TGCAGCGTTGACCCAGCGGTTTACAATGAGCAGTTCTTC.